The 27 T cell receptor beta chains in this list originate from one sample, sequenced in a study of blood T cell repertoires in COVID-19. Assay: immunoSEQ multiplex PCR; the TCRdb copy retains only in-frame clones and omits some. The sample lists about 110,000 clones, more than 80% occurring once. The source material was peripheral blood. These receptors came from a man aged 35-49 years with active or convalescent COVID-19.

This clone was recorded once. The CDR3 DNA reads as TGCGCCAGCCTTCAGCCCCAGCATTTT. It is translated as CASLQPQHF. The chain couples TRBV23-1 to TRBJ1-5; D gene ambiguous. TRBV23-1 is given ORF status, its function remaining uncertain. This CDR3 is built from 9 residues. V gave up 8 bases and J gave up 6 bases, with 2 bases separating them.

The chain recombines TRBV7-9 with TRBJ1-1, with D tentatively TRBD1 (6 bases). The CDR3 is made up of 13 amino acids. Germline CDR1 SEHNR, CDR2 FQNEAQ (reference sequence). Trimming stripped 2 bases from V and 5 bases from J, with 9 bases between. The CDR3 loop is CASSLPGATEAFF. The CDR3 coding sequence is TGTGCCAGCAGCTTACCAGGGGCTACTGAAGCTTTCTTT.

The chain combines TRBV6-1 with TRBJ2-2; 10 positions agree with TRBD1. The CDR3 consists of 20 residues. CDR1 and CDR2 (germline): MNHNS, SASEGT. V dropped 1 base and J dropped 2; count of bases not matched to a gene: 13. CDR3 coding DNA: TGTGCCAGCAGTGAAGTGTTGATAGGGACAGGGGCCTTTAACACCGGGGAGCTGTTTTTT. The encoded protein is CASSEVLIGTGAFNTGELFF.

The chain's CDR3 is CATAWTSGIPTPYNEQFF. CDR3 in DNA: TGTGCCACTGCCTGGACTAGCGGGATTCCCACGCCCTACAATGAGCAGTTCTTC. This chain connects TRBV19 to TRBJ2-1, with TRBD2 identical over 12 bases. CDR3 size: 18 residues. With 10 bases clipped from V and 2 bases from J, the junction kept 15 bases outside the gene matches. In germline, CDR1 is LNHDA, CDR2 SQIVND (reference sequence).

The chain is built from TRBV4-2 and TRBJ1-3; D may be TRBD1 (5 bases). CDR1 LGHNA and CDR2 YNFKEQ come from the germline V gene. V gave up 3 bases and J gave up 4 bases, with 16 bases separating them. This CDR3 has 16 residues. CDR3 coding DNA: TGTGCCAGCAGCCACGGAGACAGCGAGGAGGGAAACACCATATATTTT. This sequence encodes CASSHGDSEEGNTIYF.

V gene TRBV7-9 combines with J gene TRBJ2-7; D might be TRBD2 (6 bases). The V and J ends lost 0 bases and 1 base respectively, with 16 bases between them. Germline loops: CDR1 SEHNR, CDR2 FQNEAQ (reference sequence). The CDR3 runs 17 residues. CDR3 sequence (DNA): TGTGCCAGCAGCTTAGCGAGTAGCGGACAAACTTCCTACGAGCAGTACTTC. This encodes CASSLASSGQTSYEQYF.

Here the CDR3 DNA reads TGTGCCAGCAGTTTAGGACAGGGTGACAATCAGCCCCAGCATTTT. Translated, it gives CASSLGQGDNQPQHF. The V gene is TRBV28, the J gene TRBJ1-5; TRBD1 aligns across 8 bases. CDR3 length: 15 residues. Germline CDR1 is MDHEN and CDR2 is SYDVKM. V was clipped by 2 bases and J by 3 bases; unmatched bases: 3.

This chain joins TRBV5-1 and TRBJ1-2, with D possibly TRBD1 on 5 matching bases. The CDR3 has 15 residues. The V gene's germline CDR1 is SGHRS and CDR2 YFSETQ. V was cut by 7 bases and J by 4 bases, with 20 bases left in between. The CDR3 nucleotides are TGCGCCAGCCGAGGGGCAGGCCTCGGGGGCTATGGCTACACCTTC. It is translated as CASRGAGLGGYGYTF.

The V gene is TRBV7-3, the J gene TRBJ2-5; D may be TRBD1 (6 bases). V lost 4 bases and J lost 2, with 17 bases in between. CDR1 SGHTA and CDR2 FQGTGA come from the germline V gene. The CDR3 runs 16 residues. CDR3 residues: CASSSPKTGKQETQYF. The DNA of the CDR3 is TGTGCCAGCAGCTCGCCAAAAACAGGGAAACAAGAGACCCAGTACTTC.

This rearrangement joins TRBV9 to TRBJ2-3; TRBD1 aligns across 10 bases. CDR3 length: 17 residues. Trimming removed 0 bases from V and 4 bases from J; junction bases left unmatched: 8. Germline V gene lookup returns CDR1 SGDLS and CDR2 YYNGEE. CDR3 sequence (DNA): TGTGCCAGCAGCGTAGGGACAGGGGGAAGTGTATCAGATACGCAGTATTTT. Its protein product is CASSVGTGGSVSDTQYF.

This clone was recorded once. J is TRBJ2-5 and V is TRBV11-2; TRBD2 is a possible D gene (6 bases). CDR1 is SGHAT, CDR2 FQNNGV, per germline. V was trimmed by 1 base and J by 4 bases, leaving 13 bases between them. The CDR3 spans 15 residues. In DNA form, the CDR3 reads TGTGCCAGCAGCTTAGGGACGGGAGTTGGAGAGACCCAGTACTTC. Translation gives CASSLGTGVGETQYF.

V gene TRBV5-1 combines with J gene TRBJ2-5; D perhaps matches TRBD1 (6 bases). Looked up from germline, CDR1 is SGHRS and CDR2 is YFSETQ. V lost 0 bases, J lost 5 bases, and 11 bases lay in between. This CDR3 spans 14 amino acids. The CDR3 DNA is TGCGCCAGCAGCTTGGACAGGGAAGGCGAGACCCAGTACTTC. Translated, it gives CASSLDREGETQYF.

The table lists this clone with a count of one. The chain recombines TRBV15 with TRBJ2-5; D may be TRBD2 (5 bases). V lost 2 bases and J lost 2, with 6 bases in between. The CDR3 is 13 residues long. Germline loops: CDR1 LNHNV, CDR2 YYDKDF (reference sequence). The chain's CDR3 is CATSRRGQETQYF. CDR3 bases: TGTGCCACCAGCAGACGGGGACAAGAGACCCAGTACTTC.

The chain combines TRBV6-2 or TRBV6-3 with TRBJ2-3; 10 positions match TRBD2. Germline lookup yields CDR1 MNHEY and CDR2 SVGEGT. The CDR3 loop spans 15 amino acids. Trimming removed 5 bases from V and 2 bases from J; junction bases left unmatched: 4. CDR3 amino acids: CASSQLAGYTDTQYF. CDR3 DNA sequence: TGTGCCAGCAGTCAACTAGCGGGATACACAGATACGCAGTATTTT.

The gene calls are TRBV7-2 and TRBJ1-5; D is unresolved. V lost 5 bases and J 0 bases, leaving 5 bases between the germline ends. The CDR3 extends over 13 amino acids. Germline V CDR1 and CDR2: SGHTA, FQGNSA. The CDR3 nucleotides read TGTGCCAGCAGCCAATCTAGCAATCAGCCCCAGCATTTT. Its protein product is CASSQSSNQPQHF.

The V call is TRBV28, the J call TRBJ2-3, with D unclear. Trimming removed 6 bases from V and 0 bases from J, with 4 bases in between. Germline-derived CDR1 and CDR2 are MDHEN and SYDVKM. This CDR3 is 12 amino acids long. CDR3 bases: TGTGCCAGCAGGACTAGCACAGATACGCAGTATTTT. Protein product: CASRTSTDTQYF.

V is TRBV19 and J is TRBJ2-3; unclear D gene. The CDR3 is made up of 15 amino acids. The V end lost 9 bases, the J end lost 0 bases, and 16 bases lay between the germline ends. The germline gives CDR1 LNHDA, CDR2 SQIVND (reference sequence). The CDR3, as DNA: TGTGCCAGCCAGTCTTTTGGGCTAAGCACAGATACGCAGTATTTT. Amino acid sequence: CASQSFGLSTDTQYF.

The sample holds a few counts of this clone. The CDR3 is CSVRDSRDQPQHF. The CDR3 coding sequence is TGCAGCGTCCGGGACAGCCGGGATCAGCCCCAGCATTTT. V and J are TRBV29-1 and TRBJ1-5; 7 bases are shared with TRBD1. The CDR3 runs to 13 residues. CDR1 SQVTM and CDR2 ANQGSEA come from the germline V gene. With V trimmed by 6 bases and J by 5 bases, 7 bases remained unmatched.

The chain joins TRBV5-6 to TRBJ1-3; a weak D match, TRBD1 (5 bases). Per germline, CDR1 SGHDT and CDR2 YYEEEE. The CDR3 extends over 13 amino acids. Trimming removed 4 bases at V and 11 bases at J, with 16 bases between. CDR3 DNA: TGTGCCAGCAGCCTGCTAGGGGCCTTCCCCATATATTTT. Its translation: CASSLLGAFPIYF.

The chain joins TRBV6-5 to TRBJ1-1; no firm D call. The CDR3 sequence is 13 residues long. Germline V gene data show CDR1 as MNHEY and CDR2 as SVGAGI. Deletions cut 8 bases from V and 1 base from J, with 11 bases between. CDR3 nucleotide sequence: TGTGCCAGCCGAATTGGCGGGAACACTGAAGCTTTCTTT. Its translation is CASRIGGNTEAFF.

This rearrangement joins TRBV20-1 to TRBJ1-2; D perhaps matches TRBD1 (5 bases). Trimming left V 6 bases short and J 14 bases short, with 13 bases between. This CDR3 contains 9 residues. The germline V gene encodes CDR1 DFQATT and CDR2 SNEGSKA (reference sequence). The CDR3 coding sequence is TGCAGTGCCGGGACTCCGGCTACCTTC. Its translation: CSAGTPATF.

CDR3 in DNA: TGTGCCAGCAGGGCCGCAGGGCGCTTTAATTCACCCCTCCACTTT. Protein product: CASRAAGRFNSPLHF. The genes are TRBV28 and TRBJ1-6, with D maybe TRBD1 (5 bases). Deletions cut 6 bases from V and 6 bases from J, with 15 bases between. The CDR3 sequence is 15 residues long. The V gene's germline CDR1 is MDHEN and CDR2 SYDVKM.

This clone was seen only once. The chain has TRBV4-3 and TRBJ1-2, with TRBD1 matching 9 bases. V gave up 0 bases and J gave up 7 bases; unmatched junction bases: 6. Per germline, CDR1 LGHNA and CDR2 YSLEER. The length of the CDR3 is 15 residues. This CDR3 reads CASSQDLGQGLGYTF. As DNA, the CDR3 is TGCGCCAGCAGCCAAGATCTGGGACAGGGACTTGGCTACACCTTC.

The V call is TRBV23-1, the J call TRBJ2-2; TRBD2 matches at 7 bases. TRBV23-1 carries the ORF label, with uncertain function. This CDR3 has 18 amino acids. The V gene end was trimmed by 6 bases and the J gene end by 0 bases; junction bases not matched to a gene: 13. This CDR3 reads CASRQAGEDPSNTGELFF. In DNA, the CDR3 is TGCGCCAGCAGACAGGCGGGAGAGGACCCTTCGAACACCGGGGAGCTGTTTTTT.

V usage is TRBV9 and J usage is TRBJ1-1, with D possibly being TRBD1 (5 bases). CDR1 is SGDLS and CDR2 is YYNGEE in the germline V gene. The CDR3 runs to 13 residues. Trimming cost V 2 bases and J 6 bases, with 11 bases left between them. CDR3 loop: CASSVGGGAEAFF. The CDR3 coding sequence is TGTGCCAGCAGCGTCGGGGGAGGGGCTGAAGCTTTCTTT.

V is TRBV6-2 or TRBV6-3 and J is TRBJ1-4; TRBD1 matches 7 bases. With V trimmed by 6 bases and J by 0 bases, 7 bases remained unmatched. The CDR3 contains 16 residues. Per the germline V gene, CDR1 is MNHEY and CDR2 is SVGEGT. CDR3 residues: CASSSDRDATNEKLFF. The CDR3 DNA reads TGTGCCAGCAGCTCCGACAGGGACGCAACTAATGAAAAACTGTTTTTT.

This clone was recorded only once. This chain connects TRBV19 to TRBJ2-1, with D uncertain. The CDR3 is 12 amino acids. Germline loops: CDR1 LNHDA, CDR2 SQIVND (reference sequence). Trimming stripped 6 bases from V and 7 bases from J, with 10 bases between. CDR3 amino acids: CASRSMANEQFF. The CDR3 coding sequence is TGTGCCAGTAGGTCAATGGCAAATGAGCAGTTCTTC.